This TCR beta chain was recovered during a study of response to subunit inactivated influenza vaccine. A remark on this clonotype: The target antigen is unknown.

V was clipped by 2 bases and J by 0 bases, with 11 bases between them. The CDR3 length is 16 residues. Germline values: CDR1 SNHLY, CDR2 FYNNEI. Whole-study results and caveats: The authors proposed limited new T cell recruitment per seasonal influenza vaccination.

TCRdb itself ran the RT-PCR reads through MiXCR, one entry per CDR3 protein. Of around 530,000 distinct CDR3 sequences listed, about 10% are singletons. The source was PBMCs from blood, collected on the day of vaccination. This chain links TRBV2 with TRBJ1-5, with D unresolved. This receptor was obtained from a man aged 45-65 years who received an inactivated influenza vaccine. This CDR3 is CASSERLPYSNQPQHF. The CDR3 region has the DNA TGTGCCAGCAGTGAAAGGTTACCTTATAGCAATCAGCCCCAGCATTTT.